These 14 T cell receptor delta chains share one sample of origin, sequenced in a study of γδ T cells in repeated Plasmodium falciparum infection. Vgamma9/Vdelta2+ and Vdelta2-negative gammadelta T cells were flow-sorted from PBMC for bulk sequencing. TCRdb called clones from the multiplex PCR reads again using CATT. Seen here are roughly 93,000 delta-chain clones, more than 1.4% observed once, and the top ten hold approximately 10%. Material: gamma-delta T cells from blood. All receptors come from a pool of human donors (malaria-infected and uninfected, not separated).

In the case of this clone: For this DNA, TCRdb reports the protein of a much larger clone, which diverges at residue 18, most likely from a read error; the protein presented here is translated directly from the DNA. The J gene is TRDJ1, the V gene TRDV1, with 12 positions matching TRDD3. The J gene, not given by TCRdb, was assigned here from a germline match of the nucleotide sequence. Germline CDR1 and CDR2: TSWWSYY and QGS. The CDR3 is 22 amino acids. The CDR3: CALGEPPFLYWGIQGYTEKLIF. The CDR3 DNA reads TGTGCTCTTGGGGAACCGCCTTTCCTGTACTGGGGGATACAAGGGTACACCGAGAAACTCATCTTT.

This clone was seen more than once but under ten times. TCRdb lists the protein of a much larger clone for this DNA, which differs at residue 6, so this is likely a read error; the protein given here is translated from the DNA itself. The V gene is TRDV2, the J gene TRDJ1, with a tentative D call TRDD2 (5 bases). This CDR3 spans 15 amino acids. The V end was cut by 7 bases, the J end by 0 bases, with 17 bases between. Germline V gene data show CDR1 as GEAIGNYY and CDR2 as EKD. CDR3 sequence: CAWAYVGSYTDKLIF. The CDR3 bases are TGTGCCTGGGCCTACGTAGGGTCGTACACCGATAAACTCATCTTT.

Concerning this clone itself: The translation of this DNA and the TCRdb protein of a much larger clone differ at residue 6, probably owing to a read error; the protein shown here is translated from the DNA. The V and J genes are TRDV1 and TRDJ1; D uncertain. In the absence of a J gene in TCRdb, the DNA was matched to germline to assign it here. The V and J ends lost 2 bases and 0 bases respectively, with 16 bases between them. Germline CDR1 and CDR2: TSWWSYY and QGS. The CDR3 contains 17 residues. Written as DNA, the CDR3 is TGTGCTCTTGGGGAATACCGAAGGGGCGCATACACCGATAAACTCATCTTT. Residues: CALGEYRRGAYTDKLIF.

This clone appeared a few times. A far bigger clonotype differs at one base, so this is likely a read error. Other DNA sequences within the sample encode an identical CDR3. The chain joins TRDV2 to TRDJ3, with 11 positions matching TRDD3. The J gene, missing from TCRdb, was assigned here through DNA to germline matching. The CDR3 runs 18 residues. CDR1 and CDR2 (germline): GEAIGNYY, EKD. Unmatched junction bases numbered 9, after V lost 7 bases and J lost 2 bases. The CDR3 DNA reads TGTGCCTGCGACGCCTTACTGGGGGATACCTGGGACACCCGACAGATGTTTTTC. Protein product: CACDALLGDTWDTRQMFF.

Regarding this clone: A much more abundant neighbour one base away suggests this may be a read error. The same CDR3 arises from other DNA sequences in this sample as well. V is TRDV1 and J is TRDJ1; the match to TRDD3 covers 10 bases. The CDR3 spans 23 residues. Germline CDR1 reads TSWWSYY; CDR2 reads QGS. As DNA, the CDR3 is TGTGCTCTCGGGGAACTTGGCTTCCTTTACCTGAGACTGGGGGATTCCAACACCGATAAACTCATCTTT. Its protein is CALGELGFLYLRLGDSNTDKLIF.

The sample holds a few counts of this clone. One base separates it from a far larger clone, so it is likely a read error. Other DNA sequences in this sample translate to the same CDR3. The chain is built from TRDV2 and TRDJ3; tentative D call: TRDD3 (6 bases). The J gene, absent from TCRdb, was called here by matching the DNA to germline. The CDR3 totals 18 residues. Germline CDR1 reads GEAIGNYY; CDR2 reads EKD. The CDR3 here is CACDTVDTRSWDTRQMFF. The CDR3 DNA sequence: TGTGCCTGCGACACCGTGGATACTAGGTCCTGGGACACCCGACAGATGTTTTTC.

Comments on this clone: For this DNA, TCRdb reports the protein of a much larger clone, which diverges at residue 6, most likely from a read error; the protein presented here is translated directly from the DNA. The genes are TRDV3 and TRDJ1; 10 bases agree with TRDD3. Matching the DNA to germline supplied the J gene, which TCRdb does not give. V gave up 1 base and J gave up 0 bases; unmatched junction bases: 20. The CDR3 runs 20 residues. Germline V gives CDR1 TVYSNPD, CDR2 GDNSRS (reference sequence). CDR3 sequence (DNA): TGTGCCTTTATTGGTCTCCGGTACTGGGGGATTTCAAAGTACACCGATAAACTCATCTTT. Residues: CAFIGLRYWGISKYTDKLIF.

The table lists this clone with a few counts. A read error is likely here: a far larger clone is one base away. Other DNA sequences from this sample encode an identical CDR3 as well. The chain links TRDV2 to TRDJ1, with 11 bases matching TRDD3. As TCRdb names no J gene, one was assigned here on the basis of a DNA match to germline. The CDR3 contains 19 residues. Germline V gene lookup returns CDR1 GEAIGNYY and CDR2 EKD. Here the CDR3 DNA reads TGCGCCTGTGACATGATGTCCCTCAAGGTACTGGGGGATATAGGTAAACTCATCTTT. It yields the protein CACDMMSLKVLGDIGKLIF.

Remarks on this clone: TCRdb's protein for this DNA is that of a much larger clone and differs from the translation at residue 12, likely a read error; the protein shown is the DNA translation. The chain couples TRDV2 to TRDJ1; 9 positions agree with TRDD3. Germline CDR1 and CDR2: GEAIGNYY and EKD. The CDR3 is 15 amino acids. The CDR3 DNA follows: TGTGCCTGTGACGACCTGGGGGATGCGGGCTATAATCTCATCTTT. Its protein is CACDDLGDAGYNLIF.

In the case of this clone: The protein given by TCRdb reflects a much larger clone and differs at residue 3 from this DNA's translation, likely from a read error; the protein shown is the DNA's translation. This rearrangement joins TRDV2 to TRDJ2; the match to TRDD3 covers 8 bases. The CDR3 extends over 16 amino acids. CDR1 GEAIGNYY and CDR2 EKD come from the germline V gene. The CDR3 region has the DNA TGTGCCTTTGACACACTGGGGGCAGGGAGGACAGCACAACTCTTCTTT. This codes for CAFDTLGAGRTAQLFF.

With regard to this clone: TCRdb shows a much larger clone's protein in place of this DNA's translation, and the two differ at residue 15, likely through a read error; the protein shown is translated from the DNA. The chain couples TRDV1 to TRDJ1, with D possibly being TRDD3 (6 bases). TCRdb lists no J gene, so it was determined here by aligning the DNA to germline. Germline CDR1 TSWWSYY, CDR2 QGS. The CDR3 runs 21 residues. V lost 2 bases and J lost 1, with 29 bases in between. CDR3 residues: CALGEFSPAHRGFRLTDKLIF. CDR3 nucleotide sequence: TGTGCTCTTGGGGAATTTAGCCCAGCACACCGGGGATTCAGACTCACCGATAAACTCATCTTT.

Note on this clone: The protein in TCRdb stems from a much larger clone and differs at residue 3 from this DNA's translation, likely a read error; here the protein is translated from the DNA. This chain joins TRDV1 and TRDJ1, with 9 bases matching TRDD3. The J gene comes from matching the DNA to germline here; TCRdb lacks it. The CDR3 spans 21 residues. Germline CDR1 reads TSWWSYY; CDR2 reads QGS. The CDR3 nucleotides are TGTGCTCCTGGGGATTCTACGGGAATTTACTGGGGGACTAGGGGGACCGATAAACTCATCTTT. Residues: CAPGDSTGIYWGTRGTDKLIF.

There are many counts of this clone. The CDR3 protein is CALGDRFRRLLGDTTPYTDKLIF. CDR3 DNA sequence: TGTGCTCTTGGGGACCGCTTCCGTAGGCTCTTGGGGGATACGACCCCTTACACCGATAAACTCATCTTT. The rearrangement uses TRDV1 and TRDJ1, with 11 bases identical to TRDD3. The CDR3 spans 23 residues. Trimming took 3 bases from V and 0 from J; bases not matched to a gene: 24. Germline CDR1 reads TSWWSYY; CDR2 reads QGS.

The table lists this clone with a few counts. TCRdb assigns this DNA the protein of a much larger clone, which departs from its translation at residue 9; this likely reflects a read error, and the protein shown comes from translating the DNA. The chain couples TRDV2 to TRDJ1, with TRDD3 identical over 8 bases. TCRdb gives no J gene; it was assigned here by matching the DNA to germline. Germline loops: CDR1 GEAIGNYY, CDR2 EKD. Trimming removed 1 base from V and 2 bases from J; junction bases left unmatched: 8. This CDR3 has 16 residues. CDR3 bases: TGTGCCTGTGACACTCGTACTGGGGGTCGAACCGATAAACTCATCTTT. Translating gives CACDTRTGGRTDKLIF.